This T cell receptor (beta chain) was obtained from a study of blood T cell repertoires in COVID-19. About the research overall: Researchers got acute and convalescent COVID-19 samples from the United States, Italy and Spain. Nucleic acid was either cDNA or gDNA, and it came from T cells, B-cell-depleted T cells, or PBMCs.

As originally analysed: Using reference gene primer amplification, nucleated cell counts were estimated. Sequenced by immunoSEQ multiplex PCR; TCRdb stores in-frame clones only, minus some. Clone size and V and J calls were adopted from that table, with D and trimming inferred from the DNA. The data hold about 200,000 clones, with about 88% observed a single time. V lost 11 bases and J lost 3, with 31 bases in between. CDR3 length equals 19 residues. Germline CDR1 is LNHDA and CDR2 is SQIVND (reference sequence). The TCR was taken from a woman aged 80 or over with acute or convalescent COVID-19. What was sequenced was peripheral blood. V is TRBV19 and J is TRBJ2-2; TRBD2 might be the D (6 bases). CDR3 sequence (DNA): TGTGCCCACGGAGCGGGTGGCCGGGAAGAGCGGTGGGACACCGGGGAGCTGTTTTTT. Residues: CAHGAGGREERWDTGELFF.